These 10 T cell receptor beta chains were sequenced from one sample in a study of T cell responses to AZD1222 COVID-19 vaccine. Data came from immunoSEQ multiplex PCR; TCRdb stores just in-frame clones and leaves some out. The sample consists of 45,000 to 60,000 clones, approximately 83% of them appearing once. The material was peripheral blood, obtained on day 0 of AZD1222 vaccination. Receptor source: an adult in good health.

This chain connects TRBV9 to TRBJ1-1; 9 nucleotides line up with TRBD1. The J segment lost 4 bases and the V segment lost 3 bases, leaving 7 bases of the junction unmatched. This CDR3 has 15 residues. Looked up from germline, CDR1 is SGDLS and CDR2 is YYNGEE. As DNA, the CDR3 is TGTGCCAGCAGCGCGCGAGGGACAGGGAGCACTGAAGCTTTCTTT. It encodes CASSARGTGSTEAFF.

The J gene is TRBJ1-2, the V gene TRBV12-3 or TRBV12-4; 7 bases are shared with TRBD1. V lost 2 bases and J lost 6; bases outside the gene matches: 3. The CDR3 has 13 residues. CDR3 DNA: TGTGCCAGCAGTTTATTCGGACAGGATGGCTACACCTTC. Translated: CASSLFGQDGYTF.

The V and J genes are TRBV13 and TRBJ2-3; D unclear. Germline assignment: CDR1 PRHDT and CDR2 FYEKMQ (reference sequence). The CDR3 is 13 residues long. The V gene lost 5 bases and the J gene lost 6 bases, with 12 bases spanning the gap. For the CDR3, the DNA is TGTGCCAGCAGCCCGGAACCAAAGGATACGCAGTATTTT. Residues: CASSPEPKDTQYF. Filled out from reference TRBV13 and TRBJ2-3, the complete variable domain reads AAGVIQSPRHLIKEKRETATLKCYPIPRHDTVYWYQQGPGQDPQFLISFYEKMQSDKGSIPDRFSAQQFSDYHSELNMSSLELGDSALYFCASSPEPKDTQYFGPGTRLTVL.

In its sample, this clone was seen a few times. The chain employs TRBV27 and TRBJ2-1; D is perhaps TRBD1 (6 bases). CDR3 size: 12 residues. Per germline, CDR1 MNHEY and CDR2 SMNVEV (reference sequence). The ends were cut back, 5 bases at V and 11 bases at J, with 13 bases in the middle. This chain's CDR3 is CASSSEDSKQFF. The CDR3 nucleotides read TGTGCCAGCAGTAGCGAGGACAGCAAGCAGTTCTTC.

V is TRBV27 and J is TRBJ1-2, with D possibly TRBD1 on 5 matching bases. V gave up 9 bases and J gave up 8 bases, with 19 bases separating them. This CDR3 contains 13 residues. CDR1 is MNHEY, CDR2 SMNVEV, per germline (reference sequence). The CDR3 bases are TGTGCCAGTCGTAAGCAGGGTGGGGAAGGCTACACCTTC. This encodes CASRKQGGEGYTF.

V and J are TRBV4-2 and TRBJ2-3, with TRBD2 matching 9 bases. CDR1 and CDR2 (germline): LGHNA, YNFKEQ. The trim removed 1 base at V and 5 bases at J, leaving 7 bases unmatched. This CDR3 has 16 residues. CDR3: CASSQVAGVGGDTQYF. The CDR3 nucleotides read TGTGCCAGCAGCCAAGTAGCGGGAGTAGGGGGAGATACGCAGTATTTT.

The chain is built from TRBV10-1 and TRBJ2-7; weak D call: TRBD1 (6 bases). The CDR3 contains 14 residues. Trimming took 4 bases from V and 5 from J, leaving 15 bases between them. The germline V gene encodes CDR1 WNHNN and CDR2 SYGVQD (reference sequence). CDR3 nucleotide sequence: TGCGCCAGCAGTGCCCTAGACAGGCAGCACGAGCAGTACTTC. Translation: CASSALDRQHEQYF.

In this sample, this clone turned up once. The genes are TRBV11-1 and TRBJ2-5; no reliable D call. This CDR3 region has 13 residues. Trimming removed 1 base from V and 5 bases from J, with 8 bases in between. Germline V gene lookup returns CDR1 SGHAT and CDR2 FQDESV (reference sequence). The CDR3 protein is CASSLGPGETQYF. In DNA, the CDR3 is TGTGCCAGCAGCTTAGGTCCCGGGGAGACCCAGTACTTC.

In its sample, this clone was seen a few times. CDR3 region: CASSLGSSVYGYTF. CDR3 sequence (DNA): TGTGCCAGCAGCCTGGGATCTTCGGTGTATGGCTACACCTTC. This chain uses TRBV11-1 with TRBJ1-2; D remains ambiguous. V lost 5 bases and J lost 5, with 15 bases in between. Germline-derived CDR1 and CDR2 are SGHAT and FQDESV (reference sequence). The CDR3 is 14 amino acids.

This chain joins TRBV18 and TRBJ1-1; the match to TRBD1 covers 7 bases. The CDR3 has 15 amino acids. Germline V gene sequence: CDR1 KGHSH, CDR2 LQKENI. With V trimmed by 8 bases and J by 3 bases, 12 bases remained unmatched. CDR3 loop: CASPTQGGADTEAFF. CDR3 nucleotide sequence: TGTGCCAGCCCTACGCAGGGGGGCGCGGACACTGAAGCTTTCTTT.